This TCR beta chain stems from a study of vaccination and CD4 T cells after COVID-19. Study findings and constraints: When vaccine-specific clones from convalescent patients were examined, 304 of 307 were spike mono-reactive.

The CDR3 contains 14 residues. Germline CDR1 reads DFQATT; CDR2 reads SNEGSKA (reference sequence). The germline V and J ends were trimmed by 6 bases and 4 bases, with 19 bases remaining between them. Remarks on this clonotype: The antigen is not known.

Sequencing of DNA taken from cultured CD4+ T cells relied on the Oncomine TCR Beta short-read assay. Each CDR3 protein gets one entry after TCRdb re-called the PCR reads with MiXCR. The sample lists around 23,000 distinct CDR3 sequences; approximately 32% were seen once. Time point: late sampling 161 to 241 days after vaccination in a few convalescent patients. Treatment noted: roughly 10-day PBMC culture with coronavirus spike peptide pools or control peptides (ViraFEST assay). IL-2 at around 10 IU/ml and peptide pools at approximately 10 ug/ml were added to PBMCs cultured at over 1.5 million per well.

This receptor was identified in a human donor who had recovered from COVID-19. The chain has TRBV20-1 and TRBJ2-7; D unclear. The sequencing here drew on CD4+ T cells from blood, cultured in vitro, taken about 7 months after SARS-CoV-2 vaccination. The CDR3 loop is CSAKDGLGQYEQYF. The CDR3 nucleotides read TGCAGTGCCAAAGATGGGCTCGGGCAGTACGAGCAGTACTTC.